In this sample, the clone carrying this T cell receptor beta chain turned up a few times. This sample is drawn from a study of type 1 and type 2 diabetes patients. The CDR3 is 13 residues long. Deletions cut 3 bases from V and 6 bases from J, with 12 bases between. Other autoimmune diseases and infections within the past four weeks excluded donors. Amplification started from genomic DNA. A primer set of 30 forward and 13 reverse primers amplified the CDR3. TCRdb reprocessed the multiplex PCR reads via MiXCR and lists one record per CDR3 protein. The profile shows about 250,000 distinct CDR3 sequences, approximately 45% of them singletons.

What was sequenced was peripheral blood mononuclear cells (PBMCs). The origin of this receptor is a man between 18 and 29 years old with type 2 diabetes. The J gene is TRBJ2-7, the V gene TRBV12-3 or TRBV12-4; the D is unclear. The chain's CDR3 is CASSFSAVGEQYF. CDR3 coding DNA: TGTGCCAGCAGTTTTTCGGCAGTAGGCGAGCAGTACTTC.